The clone carrying this TCR beta chain was observed many times. This record comes from a study of early T cells in non-severe SARS-CoV-2 infection. Study-wide background: The authors sequenced bulk RNA from unsorted whole blood, leaving chains unpaired.

TCRdb fed the 5' RACE reads into MiXCR, producing one record per CDR3 protein. The sample includes roughly 40,000 distinct CDR3 sequences, approximately 7.1% of them seen just once. The germline gives CDR1 MNHEY, CDR2 SVGAGI. This CDR3 comprises 16 residues. Trimming took off 3 bases at V and 7 bases at J, with 18 bases between the two ends. The rearrangement uses TRBV6-5 and TRBJ2-2, with D possibly being TRBD1 (7 bases). The TCR sequence derives from an adult who was a healthcare worker with PCR-confirmed SARS-CoV-2 infection or an uninfected control (not recorded which). Material for sequencing was whole blood. For the CDR3, the DNA is TGTGCCAGCAGTTATTTAGGAGGGGGCGAACACGGGGAGCTGTTTTTT. The encoded protein is CASSYLGGGEHGELFF.